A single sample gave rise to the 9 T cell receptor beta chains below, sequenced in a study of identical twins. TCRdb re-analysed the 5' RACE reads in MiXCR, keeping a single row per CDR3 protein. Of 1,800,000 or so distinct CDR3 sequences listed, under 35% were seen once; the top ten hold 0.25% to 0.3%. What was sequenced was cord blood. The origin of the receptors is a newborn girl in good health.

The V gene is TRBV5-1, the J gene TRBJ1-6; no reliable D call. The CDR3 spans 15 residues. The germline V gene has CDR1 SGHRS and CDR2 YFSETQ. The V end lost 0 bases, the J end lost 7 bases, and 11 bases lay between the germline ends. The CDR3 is CASSLASDINSPLHF. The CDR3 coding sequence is TGCGCCAGCAGCTTGGCTTCGGATATAAATTCACCCCTCCACTTT.

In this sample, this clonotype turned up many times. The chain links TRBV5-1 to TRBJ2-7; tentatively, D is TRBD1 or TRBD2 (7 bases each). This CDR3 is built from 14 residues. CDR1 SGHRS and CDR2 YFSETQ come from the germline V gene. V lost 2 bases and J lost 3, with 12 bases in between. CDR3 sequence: CASSFDRDYYEQYF. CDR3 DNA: TGCGCCAGCAGCTTCGACAGGGACTACTACGAGCAGTACTTC.

The DNA for the CDR3 is TGTGCCACCAGCTCCCCCAATCAGCCCCAGCATTTT. This gives the protein CATSSPNQPQHF. The chain recombines TRBV15 with TRBJ1-5, with D hard to call. The germline CDR1 and CDR2 sequences are LNHNV and YYDKDF (reference sequence). V dropped 5 bases and J dropped 3 bases, with 5 bases sitting between them. The CDR3 sequence is 12 residues long.

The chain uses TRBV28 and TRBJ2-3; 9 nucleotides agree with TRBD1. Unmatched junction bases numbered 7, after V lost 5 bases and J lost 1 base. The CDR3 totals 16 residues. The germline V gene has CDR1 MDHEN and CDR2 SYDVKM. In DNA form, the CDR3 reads TGTGCCAGCAGTGCCTACAGGGGGCTGGGCACAGATACGCAGTATTTT. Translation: CASSAYRGLGTDTQYF.

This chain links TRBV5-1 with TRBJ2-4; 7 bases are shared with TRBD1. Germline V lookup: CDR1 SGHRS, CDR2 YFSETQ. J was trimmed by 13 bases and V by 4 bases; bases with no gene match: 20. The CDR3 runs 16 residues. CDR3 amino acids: CASSPGQRRSPWEQYF. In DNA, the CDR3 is TGCGCCAGCAGCCCGGGACAGCGAAGGTCCCCTTGGGAGCAGTACTTC. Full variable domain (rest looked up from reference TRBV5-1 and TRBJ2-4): KAGVTQTPRYLIKTRGQQVTLSCSPISGHRSVSWYQQTPGQGLQFLFEYFSETQRNKGNFPGRFSGRQFSNSRSEMNVSTLELGDSALYLCASSPGQRRSPWEQYFGAGTRLSVL.

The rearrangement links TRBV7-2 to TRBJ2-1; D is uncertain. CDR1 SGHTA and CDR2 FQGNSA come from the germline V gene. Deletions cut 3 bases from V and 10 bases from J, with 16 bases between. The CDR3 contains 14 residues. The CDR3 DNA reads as TGTGCCAGCAGCTTTGACTTAAGCTCCTACGAGCAGTTCTTC. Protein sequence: CASSFDLSSYEQFF.

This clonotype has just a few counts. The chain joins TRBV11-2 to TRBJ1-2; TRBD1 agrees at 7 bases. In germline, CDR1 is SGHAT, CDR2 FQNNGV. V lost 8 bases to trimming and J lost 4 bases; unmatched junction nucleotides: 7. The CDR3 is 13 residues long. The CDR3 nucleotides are TGTGCCAGCGCCTCGACAGGGAGCTATGGCTACACCTTC. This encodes CASASTGSYGYTF.

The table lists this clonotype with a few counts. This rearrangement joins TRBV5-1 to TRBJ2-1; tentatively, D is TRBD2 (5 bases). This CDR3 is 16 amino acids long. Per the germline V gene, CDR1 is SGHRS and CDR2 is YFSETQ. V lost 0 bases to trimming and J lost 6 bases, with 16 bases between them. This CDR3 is CASSLALASLRNEQFF. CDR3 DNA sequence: TGCGCCAGCAGCTTGGCCCTGGCTAGCTTGCGCAATGAGCAGTTCTTC.

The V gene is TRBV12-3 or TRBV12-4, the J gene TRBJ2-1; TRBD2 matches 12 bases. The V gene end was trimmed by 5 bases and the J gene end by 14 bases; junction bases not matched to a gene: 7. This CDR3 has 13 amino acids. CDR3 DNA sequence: TGTGCCAGCAGTCCGGATCTAGCGGGAGGGAAGTTCTTC. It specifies CASSPDLAGGKFF.